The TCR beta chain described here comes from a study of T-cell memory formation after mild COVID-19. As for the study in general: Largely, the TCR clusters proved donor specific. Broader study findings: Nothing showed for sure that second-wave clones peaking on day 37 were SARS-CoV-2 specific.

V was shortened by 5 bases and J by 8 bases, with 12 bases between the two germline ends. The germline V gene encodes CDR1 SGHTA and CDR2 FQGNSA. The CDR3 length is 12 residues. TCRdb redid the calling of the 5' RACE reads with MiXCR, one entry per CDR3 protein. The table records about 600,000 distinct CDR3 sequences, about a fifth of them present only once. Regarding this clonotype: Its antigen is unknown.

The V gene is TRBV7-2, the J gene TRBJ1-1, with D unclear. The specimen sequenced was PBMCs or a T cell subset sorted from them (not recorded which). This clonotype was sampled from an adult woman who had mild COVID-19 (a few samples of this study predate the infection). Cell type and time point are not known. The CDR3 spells CASSRPGVEAFF. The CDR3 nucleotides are TGTGCCAGCAGCCGACCTGGGGTGGAAGCTTTCTTT.